This T cell receptor beta chain was found in a study of blood T cell repertoires in COVID-19. Overall study context: Whether acute or convalescent, the COVID-19 samples came from the United States, Italy and Spain. T cells, B-cell-depleted T cells, or PBMCs provided the cDNA or gDNA that served as material.

Germline V gives CDR1 SGHKS, CDR2 YYEKEE (reference sequence). V shed 4 bases and J shed 7 bases, with 20 bases lying between them. The CDR3 loop spans 15 amino acids. Authors' methods: Amplifying reference gene primers gave estimates of nucleated cell counts. Using immunoSEQ multiplex PCR, the repertoire was profiled, and TCRdb retains in-frame clones only, with some absent. V, J and clone size derive from that table, while D and trimming were established from the DNA sequence. The repertoire holds about 36,000 clones, with around 80% as singletons. The clonotype was recovered from a man aged 60-69 years with acute or convalescent COVID-19. Sequences were obtained from peripheral blood. The J gene is TRBJ2-5, the V gene TRBV5-5, with a possible D match to TRBD2 (6 bases). The CDR3 DNA reads as TGTGCCAGCAGCGTCCCCAGGGACTCGAGAGGGACCCAGTACTTC. Translated: CASSVPRDSRGTQYF.